This T cell receptor (beta chain) is from a study of blood T cell repertoires in COVID-19. In the study overall: There were acute and convalescent COVID-19 samples, and they came from the United States, Italy and Spain.

With V trimmed by 5 bases and J by 5 bases, 11 bases remained unmatched. This CDR3 is built from 15 residues. The germline V gene has CDR1 MDHEN and CDR2 SYDVKM. Original processing methods: Scientists estimated how many nucleated cells there were by amplifying reference gene primers. Profiling relied on immunoSEQ multiplex PCR, and the TCRdb table lists in-frame clones only, not all of them. Clone size and V and J calls were adopted from that table, with D and trimming inferred from the DNA. The sample lists about 260,000 clones, about 87% occurring once. Participants were aged about 18 to 90 years, lived in roughly 25 US areas, and enrolled virtually. Among Cohort 3 donors, those recovered had two negative PCRs, clearance, or symptom resolution.

The clonotype comes from a woman aged 50 to 60 who had recovered from COVID-19. The sequencing input was PBMCs or T cells enriched from blood (not recorded which). The V call is TRBV28, the J call TRBJ1-2, with 7 bases identical to TRBD1. The CDR3 protein is CASSSYRGYGYGYTF. The CDR3 DNA is TGTGCCAGCAGTAGTTACAGGGGATATGGGTATGGCTACACCTTC.